The 8 T cell receptor beta chains in this list originate from one sample, sequenced in a study of CD8+ T cells in alopecia areata. After isolation, RNA underwent reverse transcription to generate cDNA as the sequencing template. TCRdb's table, derived via immunoSEQ multiplex PCR, lists solely in-frame clones and lacks some. Here the sample spans roughly 180,000 clones, less than 70% being singletons. Treatment given: oral pan-JAK inhibitor, 5-10 mg twice daily. Sample: CD8+ T cells sorted from blood, taken at week 24, from a patient treated with tofacitinib. The receptors were sampled from a human donor with alopecia areata.

This clone has just a few counts. The chain links TRBV5-1 to TRBJ1-5; D is undetermined. The CDR3 is 13 residues long. Trimming removed 1 base from V and 6 bases from J, with 8 bases in between. Germline V lookup: CDR1 SGHRS, CDR2 YFSETQ. CDR3 region: CASSLSYGQPQHF. The CDR3 DNA sequence: TGCGCCAGCAGCTTGTCTTATGGTCAGCCCCAGCATTTT.

The chain carries TRBV18 and TRBJ1-1; D gene unclear. The CDR3 covers 14 residues. V was cut by 6 bases and J by 7 bases, with 18 bases left in between. From germline, CDR1 is KGHSH and CDR2 LQKENI. For the CDR3, the DNA is TGTGCCAGCTCCCCCTACGTCAGCTTGAATGAAGCTTTCTTT. This encodes CASSPYVSLNEAFF.

The V gene is TRBV5-1, the J gene TRBJ1-1, with D uncertain. Per germline, CDR1 SGHRS and CDR2 YFSETQ. The V end was cut by 4 bases, the J end by 1 base, with 11 bases between. The CDR3 sequence is 14 residues long. The CDR3 nucleotides are TGCGCCAGCAGCCCGCCCGACGGGAACACTGAAGCTTTCTTT. Its translation is CASSPPDGNTEAFF.

The rearrangement links TRBV11-3 to TRBJ2-1; perhaps TRBD1 as D (6 bases). Trimming pared 5 bases from V and 5 bases from J, leaving 16 bases between. The CDR3 has 15 residues. In germline, CDR1 is SGHNT, CDR2 YENEEA. CDR3 DNA sequence: TGTGCCAGCAGCCACCGGGACACCCCGGACAATGAGCAGTTCTTC. This translates into CASSHRDTPDNEQFF.

The chain carries TRBV29-1 and TRBJ1-2, with unresolved D. V lost 3 bases and J 8 bases, leaving 7 bases between the germline ends. The CDR3 contains 10 residues. The germline CDR1 and CDR2 sequences are SQVTM and ANQGSEA. CDR3 loop: CSVDSTGYTF. CDR3 nucleotides: TGCAGCGTTGATAGTACGGGCTACACCTTC. The whole variable domain, filled in from reference TRBV29-1 and TRBJ1-2, reads SAVISQKPSRDICQRGTSLTIQCQVDSQVTMMFWYRQQPGQSLTLIATANQGSEATYESGFVIDKFPISRPNLTFSTLTVSNMSPEDSSIYLCSVDSTGYTFGSGTRLTVV.

The rearrangement uses TRBV7-2 and TRBJ2-5; D is unclear. The CDR3 consists of 13 residues. The germline V and J ends were trimmed by 1 base and 2 bases, with 5 bases remaining between them. The V gene's germline CDR1 is SGHTA and CDR2 FQGNSA. Written as DNA, the CDR3 is TGTGCCAGCAGCTTAGGGCATCAAGAGACCCAGTACTTC. Translation gives CASSLGHQETQYF.

The J gene is TRBJ2-7, the V gene TRBV5-6; 9 bases map to TRBD2. V gave up 0 bases and J gave up 3 bases; unmatched junction bases: 1. The CDR3 runs 14 residues. The germline gives CDR1 SGHDT, CDR2 YYEEEE. The CDR3 sequence is CASSLDSGGYEQYF. The CDR3 DNA reads as TGTGCCAGCAGCTTGGATAGCGGGGGCTACGAGCAGTACTTC.

There are a few counts of this clone. V is TRBV7-2 and J is TRBJ1-2; 8 nucleotides align to TRBD1. The ends lost 0 bases at V and 4 bases at J; junction bases unmatched: 4. CDR3 length equals 15 residues. CDR1 and CDR2 (germline): SGHTA, FQGNSA. The CDR3 sequence: CASSLARTGPYGYTF. DNA of the CDR3: TGTGCCAGCAGCTTAGCCCGGACAGGGCCCTATGGCTACACCTTC.